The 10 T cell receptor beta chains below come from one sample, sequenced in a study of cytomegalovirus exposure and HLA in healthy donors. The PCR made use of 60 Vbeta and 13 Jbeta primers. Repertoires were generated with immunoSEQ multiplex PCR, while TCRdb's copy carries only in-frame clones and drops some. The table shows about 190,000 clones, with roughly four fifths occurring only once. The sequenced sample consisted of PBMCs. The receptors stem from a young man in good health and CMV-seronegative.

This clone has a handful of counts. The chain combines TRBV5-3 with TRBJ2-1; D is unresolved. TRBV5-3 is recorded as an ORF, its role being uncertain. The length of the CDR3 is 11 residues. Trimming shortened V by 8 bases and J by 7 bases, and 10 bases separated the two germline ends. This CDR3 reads CASSQINEQFF. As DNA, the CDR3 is TGTGCCAGCAGCCAAATTAATGAGCAGTTCTTC.

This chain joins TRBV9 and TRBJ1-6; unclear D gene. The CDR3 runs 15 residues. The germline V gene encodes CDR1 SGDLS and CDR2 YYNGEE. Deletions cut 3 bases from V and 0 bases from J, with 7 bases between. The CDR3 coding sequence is TGTGCCAGCAGCGAAGGGAGCTCCTATAATTCACCCCTCCACTTT. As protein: CASSEGSSYNSPLHF.

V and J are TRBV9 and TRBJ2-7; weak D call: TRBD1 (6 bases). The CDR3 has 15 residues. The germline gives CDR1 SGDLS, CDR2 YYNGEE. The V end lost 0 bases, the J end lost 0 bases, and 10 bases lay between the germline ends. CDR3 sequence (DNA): TGTGCCAGCAGCGTAGGAGGGGACACCTCCTACGAGCAGTACTTC. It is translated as CASSVGGDTSYEQYF.

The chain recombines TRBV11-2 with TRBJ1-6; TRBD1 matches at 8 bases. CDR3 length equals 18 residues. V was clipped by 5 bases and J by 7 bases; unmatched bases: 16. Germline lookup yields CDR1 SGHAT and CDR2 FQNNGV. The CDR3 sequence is CASSRAGTGPLGNSPLHF. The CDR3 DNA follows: TGTGCCAGCAGCCGAGCCGGGACAGGACCCCTAGGGAATTCACCCCTCCACTTT.

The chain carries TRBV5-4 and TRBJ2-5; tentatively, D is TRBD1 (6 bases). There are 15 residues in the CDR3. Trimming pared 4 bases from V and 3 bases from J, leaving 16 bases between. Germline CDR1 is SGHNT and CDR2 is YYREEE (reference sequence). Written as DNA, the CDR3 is TGTGCCAGCAGCAGCCTCGCTGGGACAAAAGAGACCCAGTACTTC. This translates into CASSSLAGTKETQYF.

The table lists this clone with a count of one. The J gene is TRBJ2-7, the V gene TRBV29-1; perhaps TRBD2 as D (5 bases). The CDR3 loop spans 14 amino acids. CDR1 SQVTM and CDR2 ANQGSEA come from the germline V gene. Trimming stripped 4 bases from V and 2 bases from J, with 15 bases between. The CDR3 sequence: CSVAVSGGTYEQYF. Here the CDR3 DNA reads TGCAGCGTTGCGGTGTCAGGAGGTACCTACGAGCAGTACTTC.

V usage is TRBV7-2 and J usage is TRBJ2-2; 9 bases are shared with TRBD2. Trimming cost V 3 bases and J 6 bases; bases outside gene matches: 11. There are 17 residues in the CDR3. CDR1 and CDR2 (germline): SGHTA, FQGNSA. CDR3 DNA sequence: TGTGCCAGCAGCTTGTATAGCGGGAGTCCTCGCGCCGGGGAGCTGTTTTTT. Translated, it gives CASSLYSGSPRAGELFF.

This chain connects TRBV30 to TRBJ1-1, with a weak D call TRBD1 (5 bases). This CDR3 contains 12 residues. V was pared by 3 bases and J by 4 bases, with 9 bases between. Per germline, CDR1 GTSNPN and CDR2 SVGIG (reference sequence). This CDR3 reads CAWRTVGTEAFF. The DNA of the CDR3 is TGTGCCTGGAGGACAGTGGGCACTGAAGCTTTCTTT.

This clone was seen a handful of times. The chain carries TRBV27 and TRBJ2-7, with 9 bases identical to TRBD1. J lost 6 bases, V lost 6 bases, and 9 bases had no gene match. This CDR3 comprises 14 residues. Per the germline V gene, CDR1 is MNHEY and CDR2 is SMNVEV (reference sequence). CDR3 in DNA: TGTGCCAGCAGACCGGGACAGGGACTGGGCGAGCAGTACTTC. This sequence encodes CASRPGQGLGEQYF.

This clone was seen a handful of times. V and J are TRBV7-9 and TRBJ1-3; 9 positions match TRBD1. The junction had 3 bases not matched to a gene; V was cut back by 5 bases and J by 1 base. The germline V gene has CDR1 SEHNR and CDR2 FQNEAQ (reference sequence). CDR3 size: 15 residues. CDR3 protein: CASSKQGASGNTIYF. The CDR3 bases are TGTGCCAGCAGCAAACAGGGGGCATCTGGAAACACCATATATTTT.